This passage covers 2 T cell receptor beta chains from one sample sequenced in a study of cytomegalovirus exposure and HLA in healthy donors. PCR used 60 Vbeta primers and 13 Jbeta primers. Profiling relied on immunoSEQ multiplex PCR, and the TCRdb table lists in-frame clones only, not all of them. The repertoire table contains around 130,000 clones. The specimen sequenced was PBMCs. These receptor sequences come from a woman aged 40 to 50 in good health and CMV-seronegative.

V gene TRBV4-2 combines with J gene TRBJ1-6, with D possibly TRBD1 on 6 matching bases. The length of the CDR3 is 16 residues. Germline V gene sequence: CDR1 LGHNA, CDR2 YNFKEQ. V was clipped by 5 bases and J by 2 bases, with 13 bases between them. CDR3 amino acids: CASSGRHRAYNSPLHF. The CDR3 DNA is TGTGCCAGCAGCGGGCGTCACAGGGCCTATAATTCACCCCTCCACTTT.

As to this clone: The same CDR3 arises from other DNA sequences in this sample as well. The chain employs TRBV9 and TRBJ1-1; the D is unclear. The V gene's germline CDR1 is SGDLS and CDR2 YYNGEE. The CDR3 sequence is 13 residues long. Deletions cut 0 bases from V and 4 bases from J, with 7 bases between. CDR3: CASSVGGLTEAFF. DNA for the CDR3: TGTGCCAGCAGCGTAGGAGGGCTCACTGAAGCTTTCTTT. Full variable domain (remainder filled in from reference TRBV9 and TRBJ1-1): DSGVTQTPKHLITATGQRVTLRCSPRSGDLSVYWYQQSLDQGLQFLIQYYNGEERAKGNILERFSAQQFPDLHSELNLSSLELGDSALYFCASSVGGLTEAFFGQGTRLTVV.